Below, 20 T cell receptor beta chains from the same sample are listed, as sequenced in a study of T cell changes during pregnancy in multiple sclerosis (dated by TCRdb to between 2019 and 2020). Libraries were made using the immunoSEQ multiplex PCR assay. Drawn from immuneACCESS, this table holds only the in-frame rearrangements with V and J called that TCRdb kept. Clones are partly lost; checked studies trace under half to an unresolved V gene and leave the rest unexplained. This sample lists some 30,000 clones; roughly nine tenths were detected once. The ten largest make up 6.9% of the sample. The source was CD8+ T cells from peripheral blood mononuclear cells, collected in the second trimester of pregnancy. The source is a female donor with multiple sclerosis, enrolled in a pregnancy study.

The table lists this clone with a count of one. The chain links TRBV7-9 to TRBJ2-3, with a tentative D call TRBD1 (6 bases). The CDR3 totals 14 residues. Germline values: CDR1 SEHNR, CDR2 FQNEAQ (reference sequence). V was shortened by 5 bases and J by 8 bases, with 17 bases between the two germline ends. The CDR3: CASSKGQGKGTQYF. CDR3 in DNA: TGTGCCAGCAGCAAGGGGCAGGGGAAGGGTACGCAGTATTTT.

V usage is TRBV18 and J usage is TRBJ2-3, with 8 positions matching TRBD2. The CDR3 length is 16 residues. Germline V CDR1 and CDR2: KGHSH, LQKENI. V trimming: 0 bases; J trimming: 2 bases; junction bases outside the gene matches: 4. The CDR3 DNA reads TGTGCCAGCTCACCACCTAGCGGGGCCTCCACAGATACGCAGTATTTT. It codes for CASSPPSGASTDTQYF.

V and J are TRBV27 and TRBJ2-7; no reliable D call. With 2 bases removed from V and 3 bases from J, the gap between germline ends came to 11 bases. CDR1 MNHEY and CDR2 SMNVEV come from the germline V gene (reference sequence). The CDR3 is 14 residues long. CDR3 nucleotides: TGTGCCAGCAGTTTAGGTAGCAATGTCTACGAGCAGTACTTC. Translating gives CASSLGSNVYEQYF.

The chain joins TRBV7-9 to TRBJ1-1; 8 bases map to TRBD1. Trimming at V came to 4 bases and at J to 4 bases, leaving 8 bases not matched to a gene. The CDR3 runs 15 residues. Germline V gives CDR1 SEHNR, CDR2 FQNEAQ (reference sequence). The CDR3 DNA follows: TGTGCCAGCAGCTGGACAGGGAATGGTGCCACTGAAGCTTTCTTT. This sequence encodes CASSWTGNGATEAFF.

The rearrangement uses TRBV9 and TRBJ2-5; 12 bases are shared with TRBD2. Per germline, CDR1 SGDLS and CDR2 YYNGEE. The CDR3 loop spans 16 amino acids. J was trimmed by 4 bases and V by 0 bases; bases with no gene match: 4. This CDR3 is CASSVGLAGVGETQYF. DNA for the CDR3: TGTGCCAGCAGCGTAGGACTAGCGGGAGTTGGAGAGACCCAGTACTTC.

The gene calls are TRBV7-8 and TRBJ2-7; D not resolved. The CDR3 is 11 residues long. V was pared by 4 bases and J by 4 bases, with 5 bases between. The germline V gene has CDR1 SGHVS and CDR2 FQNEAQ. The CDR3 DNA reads TGTGCCAGCAGCTATGCGTACGAGCAGTACTTC. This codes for CASSYAYEQYF.

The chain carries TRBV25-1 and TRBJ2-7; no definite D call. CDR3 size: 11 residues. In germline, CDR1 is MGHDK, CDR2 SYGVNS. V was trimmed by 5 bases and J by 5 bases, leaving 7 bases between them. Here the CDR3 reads CASSTRHEQYF. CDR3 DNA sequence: TGTGCCAGCAGTACTCGCCACGAGCAGTACTTC.

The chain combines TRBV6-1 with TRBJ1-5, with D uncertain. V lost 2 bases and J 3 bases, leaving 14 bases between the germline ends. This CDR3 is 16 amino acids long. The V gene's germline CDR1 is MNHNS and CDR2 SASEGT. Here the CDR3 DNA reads TGTGCCAGCAGTGAATGGGAGTTGGGAGACAATCAGCCCCAGCATTTT. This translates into CASSEWELGDNQPQHF.

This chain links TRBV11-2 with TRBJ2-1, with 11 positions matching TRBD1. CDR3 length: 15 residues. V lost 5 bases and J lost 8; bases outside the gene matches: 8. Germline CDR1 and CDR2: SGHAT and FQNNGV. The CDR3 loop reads CASSAGTGGRDEQFF. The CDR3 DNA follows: TGTGCCAGCAGCGCCGGGACAGGGGGTAGGGATGAGCAGTTCTTC.

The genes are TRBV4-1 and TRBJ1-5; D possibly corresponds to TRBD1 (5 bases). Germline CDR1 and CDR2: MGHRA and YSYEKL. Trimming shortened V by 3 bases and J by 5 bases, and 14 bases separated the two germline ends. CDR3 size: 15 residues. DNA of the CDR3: TGCGCCAGCAGCCACCTCGGGGGTGGCGATCAGCCCCAGCATTTT. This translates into CASSHLGGGDQPQHF.

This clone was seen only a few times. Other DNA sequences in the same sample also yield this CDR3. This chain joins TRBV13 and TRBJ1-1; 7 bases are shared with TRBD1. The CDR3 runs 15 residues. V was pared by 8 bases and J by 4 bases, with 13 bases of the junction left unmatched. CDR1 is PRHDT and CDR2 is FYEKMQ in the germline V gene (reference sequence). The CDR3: CASELRQGRITEAFF. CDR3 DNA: TGTGCCAGCGAATTGAGACAGGGCAGGATCACTGAAGCTTTCTTT.

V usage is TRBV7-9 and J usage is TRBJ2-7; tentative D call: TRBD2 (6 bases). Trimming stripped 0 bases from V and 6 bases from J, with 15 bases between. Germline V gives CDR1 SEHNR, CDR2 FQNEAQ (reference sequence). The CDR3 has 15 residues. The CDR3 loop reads CASSLALGGEGEQYF. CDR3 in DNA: TGTGCCAGCAGCTTAGCCTTGGGGGGTGAGGGCGAGCAGTACTTC.

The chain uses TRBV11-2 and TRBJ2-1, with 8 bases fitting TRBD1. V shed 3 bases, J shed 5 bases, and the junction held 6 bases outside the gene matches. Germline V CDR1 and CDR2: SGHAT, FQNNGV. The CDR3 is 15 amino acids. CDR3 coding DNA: TGTGCCAGCAGCTTCGCAGGGGGCTACCACAATGAGCAGTTCTTC. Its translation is CASSFAGGYHNEQFF.

The CDR3 coding sequence is TGTGCCAGCAGTTCCAGGGGCGGAAGAAACACCGGGGAGCTGTTTTTT. It yields the protein CASSSRGGRNTGELFF. V and J are TRBV6-6 and TRBJ2-2, with D maybe TRBD1 (6 bases). Trimming cost V 4 bases and J 2 bases, with 14 bases left between them. The CDR3 extends over 16 amino acids. Germline CDR1 reads MNHNY; CDR2 reads SVGAGI (reference sequence).

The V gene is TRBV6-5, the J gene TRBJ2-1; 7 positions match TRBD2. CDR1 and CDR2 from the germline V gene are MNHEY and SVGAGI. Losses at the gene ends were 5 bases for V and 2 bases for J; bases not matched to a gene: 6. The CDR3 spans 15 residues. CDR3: CASSLGEGPYNEQFF. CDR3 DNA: TGTGCCAGCAGTCTCGGGGAGGGCCCCTACAATGAGCAGTTCTTC.

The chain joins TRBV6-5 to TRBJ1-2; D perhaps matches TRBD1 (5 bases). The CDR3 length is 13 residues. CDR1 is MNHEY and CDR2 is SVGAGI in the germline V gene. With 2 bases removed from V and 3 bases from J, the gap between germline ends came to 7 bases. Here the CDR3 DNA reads TGTGCCAGCAGTTACATACAGGACTATGGCTACACCTTC. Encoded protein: CASSYIQDYGYTF.

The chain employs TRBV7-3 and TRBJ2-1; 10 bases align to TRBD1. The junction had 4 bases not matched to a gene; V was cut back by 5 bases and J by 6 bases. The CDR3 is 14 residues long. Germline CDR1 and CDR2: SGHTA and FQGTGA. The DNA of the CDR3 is TGTGCCAGCAGCCCGACAGGGGGCGTCAATGAGCAGTTCTTC. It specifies CASSPTGGVNEQFF. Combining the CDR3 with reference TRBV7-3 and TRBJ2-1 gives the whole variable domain GAGVSQTPSNKVTEKGKYVELRCDPISGHTALYWYRQSLGQGPEFLIYFQGTGAADDSGLPNDRFFAVRPEGSVSTLKIQRTERGDSAVYLCASSPTGGVNEQFFGPGTRLTVL.

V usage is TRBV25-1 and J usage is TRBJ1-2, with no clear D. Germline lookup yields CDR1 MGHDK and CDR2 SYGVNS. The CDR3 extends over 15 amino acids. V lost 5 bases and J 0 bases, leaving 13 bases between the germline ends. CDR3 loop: CASSPVGRANYGYTF. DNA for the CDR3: TGTGCCAGCAGTCCGGTGGGGAGGGCTAACTATGGCTACACCTTC.

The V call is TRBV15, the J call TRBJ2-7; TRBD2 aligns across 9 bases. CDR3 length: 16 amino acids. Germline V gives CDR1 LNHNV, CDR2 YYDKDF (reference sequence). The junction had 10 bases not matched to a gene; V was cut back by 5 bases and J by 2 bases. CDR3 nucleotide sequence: TGTGCCACCAGCCCGCGGGAGGGGGCAGATCCCTACGAGCAGTACTTC. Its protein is CATSPREGADPYEQYF.

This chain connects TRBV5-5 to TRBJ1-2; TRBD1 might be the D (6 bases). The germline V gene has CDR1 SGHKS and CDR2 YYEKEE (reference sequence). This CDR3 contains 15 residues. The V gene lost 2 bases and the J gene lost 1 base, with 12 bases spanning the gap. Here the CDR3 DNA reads TGTGCCAGCAGCTTCAGGGGCCTAGGTAACTATGGCTACACCTTC. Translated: CASSFRGLGNYGYTF.